This entry is about one TCR beta chain. Its cognate antigen is unknown. The sample belongs to a study of T cells expressing NK-cell markers. Across the study: In sorted CD3+CD56+NKG2C+, CD3+CD56+NKG2C- and CD3+CD56-NKG2C+ T cells, TCR beta repertoires were obtained.

The germline V gene has CDR1 SGHRS and CDR2 YFSETQ. This CDR3 spans 16 amino acids. Generation of TCR beta cDNA was performed by 5'RACE template switching incorporating UMIs. TCRdb reprocessed the 5' RACE reads, keeping one entry per CDR3 protein, no DNA. Listed are a few hundred thousand distinct CDR3 sequences; roughly 5.5% falls within the top ten. General study findings and limits: The CD3+CD56-NKG2C+ fraction of a few donors was likewise dominated by these clonotypes. HCMV specificity was not established for the expanded NKG2C+ T cell clones.

The source material was blood T cells: a sorted CD56 or NKG2C T cell subset, CD4+ or CD8+ T cells, or bulk PBMC T cells (not recorded which). The clonotype was recovered from a man aged 18 to 69 in good health. This chain links TRBV5-1 with TRBJ2-1; the D gene TCRdb calls, TRBD1, cannot be checked with no DNA. The CDR3 sequence: CASSSTAQSSYNEQFF. Filled out from reference TRBV5-1 and TRBJ2-1, the complete variable domain reads KAGVTQTPRYLIKTRGQQVTLSCSPISGHRSVSWYQQTPGQGLQFLFEYFSETQRNKGNFPGRFSGRQFSNSRSEMNVSTLELGDSALYLCASSSTAQSSYNEQFFGPGTRLTVL.